Below are 29 T cell receptor beta chains sequenced from a single sample in a study of blood T cell repertoires in COVID-19. The table came from immunoSEQ multiplex PCR; TCRdb's copy has only in-frame clones and leaves some out. The table includes around 380,000 clones, more than 70% detected once. What was sequenced was PBMCs or T cells enriched from blood (not recorded which). Receptor source: a man aged 30-40 years who had recovered from COVID-19.

The gene calls are TRBV5-1 and TRBJ1-1; no clear D gene. There are 11 residues in the CDR3. The V gene's germline CDR1 is SGHRS and CDR2 YFSETQ. Between the trimmed V and J ends, which lost 0 bases and 6 bases, there was a span of 3 bases. CDR3 DNA sequence: TGCGCCAGCAGCTTGGTATCTGAAGCTTTCTTT. Translated, it gives CASSLVSEAFF.

Only one count was recorded for this clone. This chain joins TRBV11-2 and TRBJ2-7; weak D call: TRBD2 (5 bases). CDR3 length equals 15 residues. Trimming removed 1 base at V and 2 bases at J, with 12 bases between. Per the germline V gene, CDR1 is SGHAT and CDR2 is FQNNGV. CDR3 sequence reads: CASSLASGSTYEQYF. As DNA, the CDR3 is TGTGCCAGCAGCTTAGCCTCGGGATCCACCTACGAGCAGTACTTC.

The V gene is TRBV7-9, the J gene TRBJ1-4, with 8 bases lining up with TRBD1. This CDR3 contains 14 residues. Germline trimming cut 1 base from V and 7 bases from J; bases unmatched to any gene: 2. In germline, CDR1 is SEHNR, CDR2 FQNEAQ (reference sequence). In DNA form, the CDR3 reads TGTGCCAGCAGCTTAGTGACAGGGGCTGAAAAACTGTTTTTT. Translating gives CASSLVTGAEKLFF.

The J gene is TRBJ1-4, the V gene TRBV30, with 11 bases that match TRBD1. Germline trimming cut 1 base from V and 14 bases from J; bases unmatched to any gene: 6. This CDR3 region has 13 residues. Germline lookup yields CDR1 GTSNPN and CDR2 SVGIG (reference sequence). CDR3 sequence (DNA): TGTGCCTGGAGTGGGACAGGGGGCGCGTACCTGTTTTTT. Residues: CAWSGTGGAYLFF.

The chain links TRBV6-2 or TRBV6-3 to TRBJ2-7, with TRBD2 matching 8 bases. The CDR3 is 15 residues long. CDR1 MNHEY and CDR2 SVGEGT come from the germline V gene. V shed 6 bases, J shed 3 bases, and the junction held 10 bases outside the gene matches. CDR3 in DNA: TGTGCCAGCAGCCCCCCGGGAGCGGGGGACTACGAGCAGTACTTC. The encoded protein is CASSPPGAGDYEQYF.

This chain connects TRBV5-1 to TRBJ1-3, with 8 bases lining up with TRBD1. This CDR3 spans 14 amino acids. The germline V gene has CDR1 SGHRS and CDR2 YFSETQ. The ends lost 4 bases at V and 8 bases at J; junction bases unmatched: 8. DNA for the CDR3: TGCGCCAGCAGCCCCGGACAGGGTTCGGACACCATATATTTT. Translating it yields CASSPGQGSDTIYF.

This clone is a singleton in its sample. This rearrangement joins TRBV9 to TRBJ2-1; D remains ambiguous. Germline V gene data show CDR1 as SGDLS and CDR2 as YYNGEE. Trimming took off 2 bases at V and 5 bases at J, with 11 bases between the two ends. There are 14 residues in the CDR3. The CDR3 here is CASSVYSTHNEQFF. The CDR3 DNA sequence: TGTGCCAGCAGCGTGTACAGTACCCACAATGAGCAGTTCTTC.

The chain joins TRBV12-2 to TRBJ2-7; the listed D gene, TRBD2, was not tested against the DNA. TRBV12-2 corresponds to a pseudogene. The CDR3 covers 15 residues. DNA for the CDR3: TGTGCAAGTCGTCCGCCGGGGGGGGCGCGTTACGAGCAGTACTTC. It encodes CASRPPGGARYEQYF.

CDR3 loop: CASSRTASTDTQYF. The CDR3 DNA follows: TGTGCCAGCAGTAGGACAGCGAGCACAGATACGCAGTATTTT. The chain couples TRBV25-1 to TRBJ2-3; tentatively, D is TRBD1 (6 bases). CDR1 and CDR2 from the germline V gene are MGHDK and SYGVNS. Between the trimmed V and J ends, which lost 5 bases and 0 bases, there was a span of 9 bases. The CDR3 loop spans 14 amino acids.

The chain combines TRBV5-5 with TRBJ2-1; 11 nucleotides align to TRBD2. The CDR3 consists of 16 residues. Germline V gene data show CDR1 as SGHKS and CDR2 as YYEKEE (reference sequence). Trimming removed 1 base from V and 8 bases from J; junction bases left unmatched: 8. The CDR3 spells CASSLPSSGGRDEQFF. DNA for the CDR3: TGTGCCAGCAGCTTGCCGTCTAGCGGGGGGAGGGATGAGCAGTTCTTC.

V is TRBV9 and J is TRBJ1-4; 10 bases align to TRBD1. Unmatched junction bases numbered 5, after V lost 4 bases and J lost 8 bases. CDR1 is SGDLS, CDR2 YYNGEE, per germline. The CDR3 has 14 residues. DNA of the CDR3: TGTGCCAGCAGCACCCCGGGACAGGGGGAAAAACTGTTTTTT. Residues: CASSTPGQGEKLFF.

This clone was counted between two and nine times. The chain employs TRBV5-4 and TRBJ1-4; a weak D match, TRBD1 (5 bases). CDR3 length equals 13 residues. Trimming stripped 4 bases from V and 5 bases from J, with 9 bases between. Germline CDR1 and CDR2: SGHNT and YYREEE (reference sequence). CDR3 coding DNA: TGTGCCAGCAGCATGGACACAAATGAAAAACTGTTTTTT. This sequence encodes CASSMDTNEKLFF.

This chain joins TRBV7-8 and TRBJ2-7, with 11 bases matching TRBD1. Germline CDR1 and CDR2: SGHVS and FQNEAQ. This CDR3 is built from 15 residues. V shed 4 bases and J 5 bases; nucleotides not matched to a gene: 7. The CDR3 DNA reads as TGTGCCAGCAGCTCATGGACAGGGGGCCGCGACGAGCAGTACTTC. This codes for CASSSWTGGRDEQYF.

This chain links TRBV19 with TRBJ1-2; 8 bases align to TRBD1. After removal of 3 bases from V and 6 bases from J, the junction contained 6 bases not matched to a gene. CDR3 length: 14 residues. Germline values: CDR1 LNHDA, CDR2 SQIVND (reference sequence). CDR3 residues: CASSIISTGDGYTF. DNA for the CDR3: TGTGCCAGTAGTATTATATCGACAGGGGATGGCTACACCTTC.

The CDR3 sequence is CASSLVGAGNYGYTF. The CDR3 region has the DNA TGTGCCAGCAGCTTGGTGGGCGCAGGGAACTATGGCTACACCTTC. The chain has TRBV5-4 and TRBJ1-2; a weak D match, TRBD1 (5 bases). Trimming took off 0 bases at V and 2 bases at J, with 11 bases between the two ends. The CDR3 runs to 15 residues. Per germline, CDR1 SGHNT and CDR2 YYREEE (reference sequence).

CDR3 region: CASSPEASGTDTQYF. As DNA, the CDR3 is TGCGCCAGCAGCCCGGAGGCTAGCGGCACAGATACGCAGTATTTT. V usage is TRBV5-1 and J usage is TRBJ2-3, with D tentatively TRBD2 (6 bases). Germline V lookup: CDR1 SGHRS, CDR2 YFSETQ. V lost 4 bases to trimming and J lost 1 base, with 13 bases between them. The CDR3 runs to 15 residues. The variable domain in full, with the rest retrieved from reference TRBV5-1 and TRBJ2-3, is KAGVTQTPRYLIKTRGQQVTLSCSPISGHRSVSWYQQTPGQGLQFLFEYFSETQRNKGNFPGRFSGRQFSNSRSEMNVSTLELGDSALYLCASSPEASGTDTQYFGPGTRLTVL.

J is TRBJ1-5 and V is TRBV7-9, with D uncertain. Trimming took 1 base from V and 6 from J, leaving 13 bases between them. The CDR3 is made up of 15 amino acids. The germline V gene has CDR1 SEHNR and CDR2 FQNEAQ (reference sequence). CDR3 residues: CASSLEGGFSQPQHF. For the CDR3, the DNA is TGTGCCAGCAGCTTAGAGGGAGGGTTTAGTCAGCCCCAGCATTTT.

This rearrangement joins TRBV9 to TRBJ1-2, with 7 bases fitting TRBD1. The CDR3 is made up of 14 amino acids. V lost 0 bases to trimming and J lost 3 bases; unmatched junction nucleotides: 2. The germline V gene has CDR1 SGDLS and CDR2 YYNGEE. The CDR3 is CASSVAGTDYGYTF. CDR3 nucleotides: TGTGCCAGCAGCGTAGCCGGGACAGACTATGGCTACACCTTC. Looking up the rest from reference TRBV9 and TRBJ1-2 gives the full variable domain: DSGVTQTPKHLITATGQRVTLRCSPRSGDLSVYWYQQSLDQGLQFLIQYYNGEERAKGNILERFSAQQFPDLHSELNLSSLELGDSALYFCASSVAGTDYGYTFGSGTRLTVV.

The chain joins TRBV5-4 to TRBJ2-5, with TRBD2 identical over 8 bases. In germline, CDR1 is SGHNT, CDR2 YYREEE (reference sequence). Trimming cost V 3 bases and J 4 bases; bases outside gene matches: 8. CDR3 length: 15 amino acids. The CDR3 sequence: CASSSGGAEGETQYF. The DNA of the CDR3 is TGTGCCAGCAGCTCCGGGGGGGCGGAAGGAGAGACCCAGTACTTC.

The table lists this clone with a count of one. The chain carries TRBV4-3 and TRBJ2-7; 13 bases align to TRBD2. V shed 4 bases, J shed 6 bases, and the junction held 6 bases outside the gene matches. Germline V gene data show CDR1 as LGHNA and CDR2 as YSLEER. CDR3 length equals 15 residues. The CDR3 here is CASSPGTSGVGEQYF. As DNA, the CDR3 is TGCGCCAGCAGCCCGGGGACTAGCGGGGTTGGCGAGCAGTACTTC.

The chain carries TRBV4-1 and TRBJ1-1, with 7 positions matching TRBD1. V shed 4 bases and J 2 bases; nucleotides not matched to a gene: 4. Germline CDR1 and CDR2: MGHRA and YSYEKL. CDR3 size: 14 residues. This CDR3 is CASSPPGGNTEAFF. The CDR3 nucleotides read TGCGCCAGCAGCCCACCAGGGGGAAACACTGAAGCTTTCTTT.

The chain recombines TRBV12-5 with TRBJ1-5; unclear D gene. The CDR3 length is 13 residues. Germline loops: CDR1 LGHNT, CDR2 FRNRAP. V gave up 6 bases and J gave up 8 bases, with 14 bases separating them. CDR3 loop: CASGPPNSKPQHF. The CDR3 nucleotides are TGTGCTAGTGGGCCCCCTAATAGTAAGCCCCAGCATTTT.

J is TRBJ1-4 and V is TRBV19; D gene unclear. Trimming took 0 bases from V and 13 from J, leaving 9 bases between them. Germline loops: CDR1 LNHDA, CDR2 SQIVND (reference sequence). The CDR3 totals 12 residues. The CDR3 reads CASSIEGRALFF. The CDR3 region has the DNA TGTGCCAGTAGTATAGAGGGGAGGGCACTGTTTTTT.

There are a few counts of this clone. This chain links TRBV5-4 with TRBJ2-1; weak D call: TRBD1 (7 bases). V was pared by 4 bases and J by 1 base, with 15 bases between. The CDR3 extends over 16 amino acids. CDR1 is SGHNT, CDR2 YYREEE, per germline (reference sequence). The CDR3 here is CASSQGGIQSYNEQFF. The CDR3 DNA reads TGTGCCAGCAGCCAGGGGGGTATCCAGTCCTACAATGAGCAGTTCTTC.

The V call is TRBV7-9, the J call TRBJ1-6; D is undetermined. V was cut by 4 bases and J by 17 bases, with 21 bases left in between. Per germline, CDR1 SEHNR and CDR2 FQNEAQ (reference sequence). The CDR3 totals 14 residues. CDR3 sequence reads: CASSSTPNISPVHF. The CDR3 region has the DNA TGTGCCAGCAGCTCAACCCCTAATATTTCCCCGGTCCACTTT.

This rearrangement joins TRBV30 to TRBJ1-1; D not certain. The CDR3 totals 14 residues. V gave up 0 bases and J gave up 4 bases, with 12 bases separating them. The V gene's germline CDR1 is GTSNPN and CDR2 SVGIG (reference sequence). The CDR3: CAWSVGGVLTEAFF. The CDR3, as DNA: TGTGCCTGGAGTGTTGGAGGAGTTCTCACTGAAGCTTTCTTT.

This chain connects TRBV10-3 to TRBJ2-1; no clear D. The CDR3 covers 15 residues. The V gene lost 3 bases and the J gene lost 1 base, with 10 bases spanning the gap. The germline V gene has CDR1 ENHRY and CDR2 SYGVKD. The CDR3 DNA follows: TGTGCCATCAGTGAAGCTAACCCGTCCTACAATGAGCAGTTCTTC. Translating gives CAISEANPSYNEQFF.

The V gene is TRBV9, the J gene TRBJ1-2; D gene unclear. The germline V gene has CDR1 SGDLS and CDR2 YYNGEE. The CDR3 runs to 15 residues. The germline V and J ends were trimmed by 1 base and 0 bases, with 10 bases remaining between them. CDR3 amino acids: CASSVSALANYGYTF. The DNA for the CDR3 is TGTGCCAGCAGCGTATCGGCTCTAGCTAACTATGGCTACACCTTC.

The chain employs TRBV30 and TRBJ1-5; D uncertain. V gave up 0 bases and J gave up 6 bases, with 12 bases separating them. Germline V lookup: CDR1 GTSNPN, CDR2 SVGIG (reference sequence). CDR3 length: 14 residues. DNA of the CDR3: TGTGCCTGGAGTGTAAAGGGAGTGGGTCAGCCCCAGCATTTT. Translating gives CAWSVKGVGQPQHF.